The 28 T cell receptor beta chains presented below share a single source sample, sequenced in a study of cytomegalovirus exposure and HLA in healthy donors. The PCR ran on 60 Vbeta and 13 Jbeta primers. Clones were sequenced by immunoSEQ multiplex PCR, and TCRdb holds only the in-frame ones, with some missing. The sample records about 300,000 clones, roughly 90% being singletons. The sequenced material came from PBMCs. Receptor source: a man aged 35-49 years in good health and CMV-seropositive.

The V and J genes are TRBV10-3 and TRBJ2-7; D is unresolved. Trimming took 0 bases from V and 0 from J, leaving 15 bases between them. The CDR3 runs to 17 residues. Germline CDR1 is ENHRY and CDR2 is SYGVKD. CDR3 protein: CAISESRSPQSSYEQYF. The CDR3 DNA reads as TGTGCCATCAGTGAGTCTCGGTCCCCACAGAGCTCCTACGAGCAGTACTTC.

The chain is built from TRBV30 and TRBJ2-7; D unresolved. CDR1 and CDR2 (germline): GTSNPN, SVGIG (reference sequence). V gave up 8 bases and J gave up 1 base, with 12 bases separating them. The CDR3 is 12 amino acids. CDR3 bases: TGTGCCACCGACCCGGGTTCCTACGAGCAGTACTTC. It encodes CATDPGSYEQYF.

The CDR3 loop reads CASSVDTTPGNTIYF. CDR3 in DNA: TGTGCCAGCAGCGTAGACACAACCCCTGGAAACACCATATATTTT. J is TRBJ1-3 and V is TRBV9; D is uncertain. Between the trimmed V and J ends, which lost 0 bases and 2 bases, there was a span of 9 bases. Germline V lookup: CDR1 SGDLS, CDR2 YYNGEE. This CDR3 has 15 residues.

V gene TRBV27 combines with J gene TRBJ2-7; possible D gene TRBD2, 6 bases. The CDR3 extends over 14 amino acids. V lost 3 bases to trimming and J lost 4 bases, with 13 bases between them. The V gene's germline CDR1 is MNHEY and CDR2 SMNVEV (reference sequence). The CDR3 is CASSFETSRYEQYF. The DNA for the CDR3 is TGTGCCAGCAGTTTTGAAACTAGCAGGTACGAGCAGTACTTC.

This chain connects TRBV19 to TRBJ2-1, with D maybe TRBD2 (6 bases). Trimming stripped 3 bases from V and 9 bases from J, with 18 bases between. CDR1 LNHDA and CDR2 SQIVND come from the germline V gene (reference sequence). The CDR3 runs 15 residues. The chain's CDR3 is CASSIIGGGSGEQFF. CDR3 nucleotide sequence: TGTGCCAGTAGTATTATAGGTGGGGGGTCTGGTGAGCAGTTCTTC. Combining the CDR3 with reference TRBV19 and TRBJ2-1 gives the whole variable domain DGGITQSPKYLFRKEGQNVTLSCEQNLNHDAMYWYRQDPGQGLRLIYYSQIVNDFQKGDIAEGYSVSREKKESFPLTVTSAQKNPTAFYLCASSIIGGGSGEQFFGPGTRLTVL.

The rearrangement joins TRBV27 to TRBJ2-7, with 13 bases identical to TRBD2. The CDR3 sequence is 15 residues long. After removal of 5 bases from V and 7 bases from J, the junction contained 8 bases not matched to a gene. CDR1 MNHEY and CDR2 SMNVEV come from the germline V gene (reference sequence). The CDR3 nucleotides are TGTGCCAGCAGTGAAACTAGCGGGAGGGCCCGAGAGCAGTACTTC. This codes for CASSETSGRAREQYF.

The chain employs TRBV28 and TRBJ2-1; D is perhaps TRBD2 (6 bases). The V end was cut by 5 bases, the J end by 5 bases, with 16 bases between. The CDR3 extends over 15 amino acids. Germline V gene sequence: CDR1 MDHEN, CDR2 SYDVKM. This CDR3 is CASSPSVTRNNEQFF. CDR3 DNA sequence: TGTGCCAGCAGTCCTAGCGTGACAAGGAACAATGAGCAGTTCTTC.

V usage is TRBV29-1 and J usage is TRBJ2-5, with a tentative D call TRBD2 (5 bases). The DNA end is a closer match to TRBJ2-7, so the J assignment may be wrong. Germline CDR1 reads SQVTM; CDR2 reads ANQGSEA. The CDR3 consists of 14 residues. CDR3 in DNA: TGCAGCGTTGAAGAATCCGGGAATGCCTACGAGCAGTACTTC. This gives the protein CSVEESGNAYEQYF.

This chain links TRBV27 with TRBJ1-5, with TRBD1 identical over 7 bases. CDR1 and CDR2 from the germline V gene are MNHEY and SMNVEV (reference sequence). Trimming cost V 4 bases and J 2 bases; bases outside gene matches: 2. The CDR3 extends over 14 amino acids. In nucleotides, the CDR3 is TGTGCCAGCAGTTATCAGGGGGGCAATCAGCCCCAGCATTTT. Its protein product is CASSYQGGNQPQHF.

V and J are TRBV29-1 and TRBJ2-1; 10 nucleotides match TRBD2. The CDR3 has 14 amino acids. The V gene end was trimmed by 3 bases and the J gene end by 6 bases; junction bases not matched to a gene: 5. Germline V CDR1 and CDR2: SQVTM, ANQGSEA. CDR3 sequence: CSVEGLAMGNEQFF. CDR3 nucleotides: TGCAGCGTTGAGGGACTAGCGATGGGCAATGAGCAGTTCTTC.

The rearrangement links TRBV6-7 to TRBJ1-2, with 7 nucleotides matching TRBD1. TRBV6-7 has ORF status, its function being uncertain. J lost 2 bases, V lost 6 bases, and 9 bases had no gene match. The CDR3 has 15 amino acids. CDR3 sequence (DNA): TGTGCCAGCAGGGAACGACAGGGAGACAACTATGGCTACACCTTC. Its translation: CASRERQGDNYGYTF.

The chain has TRBV7-9 and TRBJ2-7; 7 nucleotides align to TRBD1. The germline V gene has CDR1 SEHNR and CDR2 FQNEAQ (reference sequence). This CDR3 spans 17 amino acids. V trimming: 1 base; J trimming: 3 bases; junction bases outside the gene matches: 12. CDR3 nucleotides: TGTGCCAGCAGCTTAGGTACAGGGGCCGCGAGAAACTACGAGCAGTACTTC. Translation: CASSLGTGAARNYEQYF.

This rearrangement joins TRBV2 to TRBJ2-3; 8 positions match TRBD1. This CDR3 spans 14 amino acids. Germline lookup yields CDR1 SNHLY and CDR2 FYNNEI. V was pared by 4 bases and J by 3 bases, with 3 bases of the junction left unmatched. CDR3 nucleotide sequence: TGTGCCAGCAGTGGAGACAGGGGTACAGATACGCAGTATTTT. Translated, it gives CASSGDRGTDTQYF.

DNA for the CDR3: TGTGCCAGCAGCCCCGGGTTCAGCAATCAGCCCCAGCATTTT. It is translated as CASSPGFSNQPQHF. The genes are TRBV7-2 and TRBJ1-5; D gene unclear. Trimming took 5 bases from V and 1 from J, leaving 9 bases between them. The germline CDR1 and CDR2 sequences are SGHTA and FQGNSA. This CDR3 is 14 amino acids long.

The V and J genes are TRBV7-9 and TRBJ1-5; no definite D call. This CDR3 spans 13 amino acids. Germline V gene data show CDR1 as SEHNR and CDR2 as FQNEAQ (reference sequence). V was trimmed by 2 bases and J by 1 base, leaving 3 bases between them. The CDR3 reads CASSLSSNQPQHF. DNA for the CDR3: TGTGCCAGCAGCTTATCGAGCAATCAGCCCCAGCATTTT.

This chain connects TRBV27 to TRBJ1-2, with a weak D call TRBD1 (5 bases). Germline V CDR1 and CDR2: MNHEY, SMNVEV (reference sequence). With 2 bases removed from V and 7 bases from J, the gap between germline ends came to 8 bases. The CDR3 spans 12 residues. Here the CDR3 reads CASSLGGAGYTF. CDR3 sequence (DNA): TGTGCCAGCAGTTTAGGTGGGGCTGGCTACACCTTC.

Only a few counts were recorded for this clone. The rearrangement links TRBV28 to TRBJ2-7; D gene ambiguous. The CDR3 is 13 residues long. In germline, CDR1 is MDHEN, CDR2 SYDVKM. V dropped 5 bases and J dropped 0 bases, with 8 bases sitting between them. This chain's CDR3 is CASSTKSSYEQYF. The CDR3 nucleotides read TGTGCCAGCAGTACCAAGAGCTCCTACGAGCAGTACTTC.

This rearrangement joins TRBV19 to TRBJ2-2; 10 nucleotides align to TRBD1. The germline CDR1 and CDR2 sequences are LNHDA and SQIVND (reference sequence). Germline trimming cut 4 bases from V and 7 bases from J; bases unmatched to any gene: 12. This CDR3 spans 17 amino acids. The CDR3 is CASSTGTGDAGGGELFF. The CDR3 nucleotides are TGTGCCAGTAGTACCGGGACAGGGGACGCAGGGGGCGGGGAGCTGTTTTTT. The full variable domain, completed using reference TRBV19 and TRBJ2-2, is DGGITQSPKYLFRKEGQNVTLSCEQNLNHDAMYWYRQDPGQGLRLIYYSQIVNDFQKGDIAEGYSVSREKKESFPLTVTSAQKNPTAFYLCASSTGTGDAGGGELFFGEGSRLTVL.

The chain recombines TRBV19 with TRBJ1-1, with 9 bases aligning to TRBD1. V shed 3 bases and J 1 base; nucleotides not matched to a gene: 3. CDR3 length equals 15 residues. CDR1 is LNHDA and CDR2 is SQIVND in the germline V gene (reference sequence). As DNA, the CDR3 is TGTGCCAGTAGTATCCTACAGGGGGCGAACACTGAAGCTTTCTTT. Amino acid sequence: CASSILQGANTEAFF.

This clone came up a few times. V and J are TRBV9 and TRBJ1-2; 11 bases map to TRBD1. The CDR3 runs 14 residues. The J segment lost 8 bases and the V segment lost 3 bases, leaving 6 bases of the junction unmatched. CDR1 and CDR2 (germline): SGDLS, YYNGEE. CDR3 nucleotide sequence: TGTGCCAGCAGCGCGGGACAGGGGGTGGGAGGCTACACCTTC. Its translation is CASSAGQGVGGYTF.

CDR3 in amino acids: CASSFARDRESYEQYF. The CDR3 DNA follows: TGTGCCAGCAGCTTTGCCCGGGACAGGGAATCCTACGAGCAGTACTTC. The chain employs TRBV7-9 and TRBJ2-7, with 9 bases identical to TRBD1. Germline V gene lookup returns CDR1 SEHNR and CDR2 FQNEAQ (reference sequence). The V and J ends lost 3 bases and 1 base, in that order; junction bases with no gene match: 7. The CDR3 runs 16 residues. Filled out from reference TRBV7-9 and TRBJ2-7, the complete variable domain reads DTGVSQNPRHKITKRGQNVTFRCDPISEHNRLYWYRQTLGQGPEFLTYFQNEAQLEKSRLLSDRFSAERPKGSFSTLEIQRTEQGDSAMYLCASSFARDRESYEQYFGPGTRLTVT.

This clone turned up a few times. The chain has TRBV2 and TRBJ2-7; D perhaps matches TRBD1 (6 bases). The CDR3 contains 11 residues. Between the trimmed V and J ends, which lost 5 bases and 11 bases, there was a span of 13 bases. The germline gives CDR1 SNHLY, CDR2 FYNNEI. The CDR3 loop reads CASSPEDRKYF. CDR3 coding DNA: TGTGCCAGCAGTCCTGAGGACAGAAAGTACTTC.

The chain is built from TRBV19 and TRBJ1-1; maybe TRBD1 (6 bases). The CDR3 runs 15 residues. Trimming shortened V by 3 bases and J by 5 bases, and 16 bases separated the two germline ends. The germline gives CDR1 LNHDA, CDR2 SQIVND (reference sequence). This chain's CDR3 is CASSIGMAQGTEAFF. CDR3 bases: TGTGCCAGTAGTATCGGAATGGCCCAGGGGACTGAAGCTTTCTTT. Combining the CDR3 with reference TRBV19 and TRBJ1-1 gives the whole variable domain DGGITQSPKYLFRKEGQNVTLSCEQNLNHDAMYWYRQDPGQGLRLIYYSQIVNDFQKGDIAEGYSVSREKKESFPLTVTSAQKNPTAFYLCASSIGMAQGTEAFFGQGTRLTVV.

J is TRBJ1-2 and V is TRBV7-3, with 8 nucleotides matching TRBD1. V was clipped by 5 bases and J by 10 bases; unmatched bases: 12. The CDR3 has 14 residues. CDR1 is SGHTA and CDR2 is FQGTGA in the germline V gene. CDR3 region: CASSHIGTGSPYTF. The CDR3 coding sequence is TGTGCCAGCAGCCACATCGGGACAGGATCCCCCTACACCTTC.

The V gene is TRBV11-2, the J gene TRBJ2-7, with D possibly TRBD1 on 6 matching bases. The CDR3 extends over 14 amino acids. The germline V gene encodes CDR1 SGHAT and CDR2 FQNNGV. V lost 4 bases, J lost 4 bases, and 14 bases lay in between. CDR3: CASSSPDRPYEQYF. CDR3 sequence (DNA): TGTGCCAGCAGCTCCCCGGACAGACCTTACGAGCAGTACTTC.

The gene calls are TRBV7-9 and TRBJ1-2; tentatively, D is TRBD1 (5 bases). Deletions cut 1 base from V and 2 bases from J, with 11 bases between. Germline-derived CDR1 and CDR2 are SEHNR and FQNEAQ (reference sequence). The CDR3 has 15 amino acids. The CDR3 region is CASSLGDSGNYGYTF. The DNA for the CDR3 is TGTGCCAGCAGCTTAGGGGACTCAGGGAACTATGGCTACACCTTC. Full variable domain (missing parts from reference TRBV7-9 and TRBJ1-2): DTGVSQNPRHKITKRGQNVTFRCDPISEHNRLYWYRQTLGQGPEFLTYFQNEAQLEKSRLLSDRFSAERPKGSFSTLEIQRTEQGDSAMYLCASSLGDSGNYGYTFGSGTRLTVV.

The chain couples TRBV19 to TRBJ1-2; 9 positions match TRBD1. The V gene's germline CDR1 is LNHDA and CDR2 SQIVND (reference sequence). The CDR3 sequence is 16 residues long. The V and J ends lost 3 bases and 1 base, in that order; junction bases with no gene match: 6. CDR3 in DNA: TGTGCCAGTAGTATCGTTGGGACAGGGTTTAACTATGGCTACACCTTC. Encoded protein: CASSIVGTGFNYGYTF.

The chain uses TRBV28 and TRBJ1-1; 8 nucleotides agree with TRBD1. The V gene end was trimmed by 4 bases and the J gene end by 7 bases; junction bases not matched to a gene: 5. The CDR3 runs 13 residues. Germline-derived CDR1 and CDR2 are MDHEN and SYDVKM. The CDR3 nucleotides are TGTGCCAGCAGTTCTCGGACAGGGAGTGAAGCTTTCTTT. It yields the protein CASSSRTGSEAFF.